The subject of this entry is one TCR beta chain. This CDR3 has 16 amino acids. Trimming removed 2 bases from V and 6 bases from J, with 19 bases in between. Germline lookup yields CDR1 MNHNS and CDR2 SASEGT. This sample stems from a study of blood T cell repertoires in COVID-19. Original processing notes: Scientists estimated how many nucleated cells there were by amplifying reference gene primers. Only in-frame clones appear in the TCRdb table, and some are missing; sequencing was by immunoSEQ multiplex PCR. That table furnishes V, J and clone size, whereas the DNA furnished D and trimming. This table holds 70,000 to 95,000 clones, approximately 86% found once.

The sequenced sample consisted of peripheral blood. The chain combines TRBV6-1 with TRBJ1-2; no clear D. This clonotype was sampled from a man older than 75 with active or convalescent COVID-19. As DNA, the CDR3 is TGTGCCAGCAGTGAATTCGAATCGGGAGGGTGGAATGGCTACACCTTC. It specifies CASSEFESGGWNGYTF.